Detailed here is one TCR beta chain. The antigen is unknown. When the RNA was reverse transcribed, random hexamers were used with an input of about 0.5 to 1 ug. Amplification of TCR beta CDR3 by immunoSEQ multiplex PCR spanned 54 Vbeta and 13 Jbeta. TCRdb re-analysed the immunoSEQ multiplex PCR reads in MiXCR, keeping a single row per CDR3 protein. The sample includes just over 150,000 distinct CDR3 sequences, 95% of them seen just once. Sequencing of TCR beta was carried out in blood CD8+ and CD4+ T cells. TEMRA cells were FACS-enriched, and CD8+ and CD4+ T cells were isolated negatively. This entry belongs to a study of CD8 T cells in Susac syndrome. Study-wide findings and caveats: The relatively small number of individuals in the TCR sequencing and HLA analysis was acknowledged by the study.

Sample: CD8+ T cells from PBMCs. This TCR was sampled from a human donor with multiple sclerosis.

The CDR3 bases are TGCGCCAGCAGCCATCGGGACCTGAACACCGGGGAGCTGTTTTTT. It specifies CASSHRDLNTGELFF. The chain is built from TRBV4-1 and TRBJ2-2; D possibly matches TRBD1 or TRBD2 (5 bases each). This CDR3 contains 15 residues. Trimming removed 3 bases at V and 1 base at J, with 9 bases between. Germline V lookup: CDR1 MGHRA, CDR2 YSYEKL.